The TCR beta chain under discussion was sequenced for a study of T-cell reconstitution after alpha-beta-depleted transplantation in children. Unique molecular identifiers were incorporated during preparation of the TCRbeta library. TCRdb ran MiXCR on the PCR reads and lists one entry per CDR3 protein. The repertoire consists of roughly 310,000 distinct CDR3 sequences, with approximately 23% occurring once and the leading ten covering around 9.9%. This clonotype was seen a few times. The antigen is undetermined. The study's findings and limits: Several hundred expanded graft clones reportedly gave rise to the alpha-beta T cells present about two months after transplant. Elevated TCRbeta diversity at day 60 was traced, in some patients, to surviving recipient T cells and thymic progenitors. T-cell numbers and diversity one year post-transplant derived largely from freshly generated T cells.

V dropped 1 base and J dropped 0 bases, with 12 bases sitting between them. Germline loops: CDR1 SGHRS, CDR2 YFSETQ. The CDR3 is made up of 16 amino acids. The sequence came from a male patient between 10 and 17 years old who had a stem cell transplant for acute lymphoblastic leukemia, so the T cells may come from the graft donor. This chain connects TRBV5-1 to TRBJ2-3; D is perhaps TRBD2 (5 bases). The material sequenced was PBMCs, mostly from graft donor cells, taken 180 days after TCRalphabeta/CD19-depleted stem cell transplant. Here the CDR3 reads CASSLRRHLSTDTQYF. In DNA, the CDR3 is TGCGCCAGCAGCTTGAGGAGGCACCTTAGCACAGATACGCAGTATTTT. The full variable domain, its missing parts supplied by reference TRBV5-1 and TRBJ2-3, is KAGVTQTPRYLIKTRGQQVTLSCSPISGHRSVSWYQQTPGQGLQFLFEYFSETQRNKGNFPGRFSGRQFSNSRSEMNVSTLELGDSALYLCASSLRRHLSTDTQYFGPGTRLTVL.